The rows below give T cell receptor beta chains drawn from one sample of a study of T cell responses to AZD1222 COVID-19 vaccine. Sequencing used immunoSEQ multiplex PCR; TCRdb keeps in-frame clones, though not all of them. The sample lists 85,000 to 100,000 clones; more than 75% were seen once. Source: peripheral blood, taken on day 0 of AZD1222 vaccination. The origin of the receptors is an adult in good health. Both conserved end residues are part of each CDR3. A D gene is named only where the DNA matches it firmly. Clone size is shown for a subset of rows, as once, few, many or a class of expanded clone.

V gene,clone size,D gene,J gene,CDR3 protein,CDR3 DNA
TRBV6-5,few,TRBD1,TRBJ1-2,CASKLTTGGSGGYTF,TGTGCCAGCAAGCTAACGACAGGGGGAAGTGGTGGCTACACCTTC
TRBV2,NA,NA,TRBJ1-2,CASSEGSNYGYTF,TGTGCCAGCAGTGAGGGGAGCAACTATGGCTACACCTTC
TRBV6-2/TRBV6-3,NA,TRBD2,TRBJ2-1,CASSYGGGPGEQFF,TGTGCCAGCAGTTATGGCGGGGGGCCAGGAGAGCAGTTCTTC
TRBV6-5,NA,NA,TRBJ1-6,CASSYRGPSPLHF,TGTGCCAGCAGTTATCGGGGGCCTTCACCCCTCCACTTT
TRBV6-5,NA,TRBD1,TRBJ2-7,CASSSGQGRTYEQYF,TGTGCCAGCAGTTCAGGACAGGGGCGAACCTACGAGCAGTACTTC
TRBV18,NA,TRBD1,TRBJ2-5,CASSPRDRVETQYF,TGTGCCAGCTCACCCCGGGACAGGGTAGAGACCCAGTACTTC
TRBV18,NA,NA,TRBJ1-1,CASSPPRGLNTEAFF,TGTGCCAGCTCACCCCCGAGGGGCCTGAACACTGAAGCTTTCTTT
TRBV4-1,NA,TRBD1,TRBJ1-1,CASSLRQGNTEAFF,TGCGCCAGCAGCCTTCGACAGGGGAACACTGAAGCTTTCTTT
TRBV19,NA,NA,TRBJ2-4,CASSTPTRAKNIQYF,TGTGCCAGTAGTACCCCGACACGAGCCAAAAACATTCAGTACTTC
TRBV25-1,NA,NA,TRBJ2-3,CASSKWHNTDTQYF,TGTGCCAGTTCTAAATGGCATAACACAGATACGCAGTATTTT
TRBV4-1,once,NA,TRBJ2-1,CASSQDPAVNNEQFF,TGCGCCAGCAGCCAAGATCCGGCTGTCAACAATGAGCAGTTCTTC
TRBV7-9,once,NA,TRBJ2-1,CASSLAEGEPSNEQFF,TGTGCCAGCAGCTTAGCGGAGGGGGAGCCATCTAATGAGCAGTTCTTC
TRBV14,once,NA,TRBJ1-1,CASSRAGYTEAFF,TGTGCCAGCAGCCGAGCAGGGTACACTGAAGCTTTCTTT
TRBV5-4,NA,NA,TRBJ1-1,CASRDRSHTEAFF,TGTGCCAGCAGAGACAGGTCACACACTGAAGCTTTCTTT
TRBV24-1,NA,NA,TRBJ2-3,CATSDSVSDTQYF,TGTGCCACCAGTGATTCAGTATCAGATACGCAGTATTTT
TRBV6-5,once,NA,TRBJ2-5,CASSYEYQETQYF,TGTGCCAGCAGTTACGAGTACCAAGAGACCCAGTACTTC
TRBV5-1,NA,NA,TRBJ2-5,CASSLGSVETQYF,TGCGCCAGCAGTCTGGGGTCTGTGGAGACCCAGTACTTC
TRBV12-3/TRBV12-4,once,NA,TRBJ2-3,CASSLAGDTQYF,TGTGCCAGCAGTTTAGCGGGAGATACGCAGTATTTT
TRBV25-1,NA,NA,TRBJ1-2,CASSITGLGNKGGYTF,TGTGCCAGCAGTATAACAGGATTGGGCAACAAGGGGGGCTACACCTTC
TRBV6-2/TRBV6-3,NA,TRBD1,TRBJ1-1,CASSQAGTGNSFGEAFF,TGTGCCAGCAGTCAAGCGGGGACAGGGAATAGTTTTGGTGAAGCTTTCTTT
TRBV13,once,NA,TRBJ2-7,CASSFKSEDYEQYF,TGTGCCAGCAGCTTCAAGTCCGAGGACTACGAGCAGTACTTC
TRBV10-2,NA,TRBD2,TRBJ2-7,CASSDPAGWIEQYF,TGCGCCAGCAGTGATCCAGCGGGGTGGATCGAGCAGTACTTC
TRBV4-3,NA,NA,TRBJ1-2,CASSQEARGTESNYGYTF,TGCGCCAGCAGCCAAGAGGCTCGGGGGACTGAATCTAACTATGGCTACACCTTC
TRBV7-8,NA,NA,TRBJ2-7,CASSTREARGEQYF,TGTGCCAGCAGCACCAGGGAGGCGCGAGGGGAGCAGTACTTC
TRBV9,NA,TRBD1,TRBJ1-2,CASSERGRIRVGYGYTF,TGTGCCAGCAGCGAAAGGGGGCGCATAAGAGTCGGCTATGGCTACACCTTC
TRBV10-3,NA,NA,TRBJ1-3,CAIQHTGEGSHSGNTIYF,TGTGCCATCCAACACACGGGAGAGGGGTCACACTCTGGAAACACCATATATTTT
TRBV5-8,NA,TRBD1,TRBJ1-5,CASSWPMGQINQPQHF,TGTGCCAGCAGCTGGCCTATGGGACAGATCAATCAGCCCCAGCATTTT
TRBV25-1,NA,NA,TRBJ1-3,CASSEGGNTIYF,TGTGCCAGCAGTGAAGGTGGAAACACCATATATTTT
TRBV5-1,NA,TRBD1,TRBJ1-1,CASTWTGGLVTEAFF,TGCGCCAGCACCTGGACAGGGGGACTTGTTACTGAAGCTTTCTTT
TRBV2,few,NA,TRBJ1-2,CASSLQSSGSHYGYTF,TGTGCCAGCAGTCTTCAAAGTAGTGGGTCCCACTATGGCTACACCTTC
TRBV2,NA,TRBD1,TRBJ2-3,CASREDRVTDTQYF,TGTGCCAGCAGGGAGGACAGGGTCACAGATACGCAGTATTTT
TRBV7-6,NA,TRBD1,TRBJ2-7,CASSVEGTEYF,TGTGCCAGCAGCGTAGAGGGGACAGAGTACTTC
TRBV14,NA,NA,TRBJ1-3,CASSQGTTAPSGGNTIYF,TGTGCCAGCAGCCAAGGGACTACAGCACCTTCTGGTGGAAACACCATATATTTT
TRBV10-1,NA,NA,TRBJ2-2,CASSEPGTGELFF,TGCGCCAGCAGTGAGCCGGGGACCGGGGAGCTGTTTTTT
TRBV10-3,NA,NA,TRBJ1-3,CAFSPERNTIYF,TGTGCTTTCTCACCGGAGCGAAACACCATATATTTT
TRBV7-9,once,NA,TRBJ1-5,CASSLTSNQPQHF,TGTGCCAGCAGCCTTACTAGCAATCAGCCCCAGCATTTT
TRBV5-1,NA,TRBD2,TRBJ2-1,CASSSRGLVRPNEQFF,TGCGCCAGCAGCTCGAGAGGACTAGTCAGGCCGAATGAGCAGTTCTTC
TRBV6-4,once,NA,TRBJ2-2,CASSTGSSTNTGELFF,TGTGCCAGCAGTACCGGGTCCTCAACGAACACCGGGGAGCTGTTTTTT
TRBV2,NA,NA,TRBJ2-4,CASSEALRTTYF,TGTGCCAGCAGTGAAGCGCTCCGGACTACGTACTTC
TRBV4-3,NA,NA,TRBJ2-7,CASSQGPAVEVIYEQYF,TGCGCCAGCAGCCAAGGGCCCGCAGTCGAAGTCATCTACGAGCAGTACTTC
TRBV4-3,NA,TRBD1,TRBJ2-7,CASSPGTGFFEQYF,TGCGCCAGCAGCCCCGGGACAGGGTTTTTCGAGCAGTACTTC
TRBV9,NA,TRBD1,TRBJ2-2,CASSVQQGAGGELFF,TGTGCCAGCAGCGTTCAACAGGGGGCCGGCGGGGAGCTGTTTTTT
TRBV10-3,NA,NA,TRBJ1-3,CAISDGGSGNTIYF,TGTGCCATCAGTGACGGGGGCTCTGGAAACACCATATATTTT
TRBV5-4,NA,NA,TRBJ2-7,CASSLGSGSVGYEQYF,TGTGCCAGCAGCTTGGGGTCAGGGTCGGTGGGGTACGAGCAGTACTTC
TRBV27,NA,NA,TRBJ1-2,CASSLRRNYGYTF,TGTGCCAGCAGTTTGAGACGGAACTATGGCTACACCTTC
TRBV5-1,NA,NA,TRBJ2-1,CASSEAGATGRLF,TGCGCCAGCAGCGAGGCGGGGGCGACAGGTAGGCTCTTC
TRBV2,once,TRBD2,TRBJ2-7,CASSPHGAGGTYEQYF,TGTGCCAGCAGCCCCCACGGGGCGGGGGGTACCTACGAGCAGTACTTC
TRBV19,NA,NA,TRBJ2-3,CASSPRGGGTDTQYF,TGTGCCAGTAGTCCCCGGGGAGGGGGGACAGATACGCAGTATTTT
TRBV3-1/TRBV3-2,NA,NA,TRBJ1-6,CASSQDERRLVSPLHF,TGTGCCAGCAGCCAAGATGAGAGGAGGTTGGTTTCACCCCTCCACTTT